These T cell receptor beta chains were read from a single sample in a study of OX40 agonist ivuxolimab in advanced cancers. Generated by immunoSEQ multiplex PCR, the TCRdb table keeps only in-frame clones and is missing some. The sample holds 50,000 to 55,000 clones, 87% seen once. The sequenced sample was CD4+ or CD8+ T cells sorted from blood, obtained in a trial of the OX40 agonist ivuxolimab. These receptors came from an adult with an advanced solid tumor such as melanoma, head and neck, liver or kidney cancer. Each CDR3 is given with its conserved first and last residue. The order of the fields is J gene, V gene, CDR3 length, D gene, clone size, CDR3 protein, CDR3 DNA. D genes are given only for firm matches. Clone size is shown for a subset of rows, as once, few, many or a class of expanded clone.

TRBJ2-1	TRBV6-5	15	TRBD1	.	CASSLNRGEYNEQFF	TGTGCCAGCAGTTTAAACAGGGGAGAATACAATGAGCAGTTCTTC
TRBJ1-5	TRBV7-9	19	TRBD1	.	CASSFGHLGQGVSNQPQHF	TGTGCCAGCAGCTTCGGACACTTGGGACAGGGGGTCAGCAATCAGCCCCAGCATTTT
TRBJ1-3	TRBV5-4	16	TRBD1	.	CASSLRQGTSGNTIYF	TGTGCCAGCAGCTTACGACAGGGAACCTCTGGAAACACCATATATTTT
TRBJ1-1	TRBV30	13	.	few	CAWSVGNLLEAFF	TGTGCCTGGAGTGTAGGCAATTTGCTTGAAGCTTTCTTT
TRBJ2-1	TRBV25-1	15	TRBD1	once	CASSTGTGVRDEQFF	TGTGCCAGCAGTACGGGGACAGGGGTCCGCGATGAGCAGTTCTTC
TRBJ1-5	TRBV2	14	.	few	CASTPGTGGQPQHF	TGTGCCAGCACTCCAGGGACGGGCGGGCAGCCCCAGCATTTT
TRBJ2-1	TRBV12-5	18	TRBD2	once	CASGLSLLTSGPYNEQFF	TGTGCTAGTGGTTTGTCCCTTCTGACTAGCGGGCCGTACAATGAGCAGTTCTTC
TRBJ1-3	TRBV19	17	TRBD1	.	CASSQFPGQGSGNTIYF	TGTGCCAGCTCCCAGTTTCCGGGACAGGGCTCTGGAAACACCATATATTTT
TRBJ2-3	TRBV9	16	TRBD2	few	CASSLAAGGPTDTQYF	TGTGCCAGCAGCCTCGCGGCGGGAGGGCCCACAGATACGCAGTATTTT
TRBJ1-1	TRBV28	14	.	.	CASVPSDRNTEAFF	TGTGCCAGTGTGCCCTCGGACAGGAACACTGAAGCTTTCTTT
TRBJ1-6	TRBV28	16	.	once	CASSFSFRPFDSPLHF	TGTGCCAGCAGTTTCTCGTTTAGGCCCTTCGATTCACCCCTCCACTTT
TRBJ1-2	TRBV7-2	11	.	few	CASSPREGYTF	TGTGCCAGCAGCCCAAGGGAGGGCTACACCTTC
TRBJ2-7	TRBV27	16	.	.	CASSFRGGTGFYEQYF	TGTGCCAGCAGTTTTCGGGGGGGGACAGGCTTCTACGAGCAGTACTTC
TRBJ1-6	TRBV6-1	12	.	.	CASRVTDSPLHF	TGTGCCAGCAGAGTGACCGATTCACCCCTCCACTTT
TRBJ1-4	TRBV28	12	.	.	CASSSGNEKLFF	TGTGCCAGCAGTTCAGGGAATGAAAAACTGTTTTTT
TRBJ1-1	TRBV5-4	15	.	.	CASSAHGAPNTEAFF	TGTGCCAGCAGCGCTCATGGGGCCCCGAACACTGAAGCTTTCTTT
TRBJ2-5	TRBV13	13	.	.	CASSLDLGRTQYF	TGTGCCAGCAGCTTAGACCTCGGACGGACCCAGTACTTC
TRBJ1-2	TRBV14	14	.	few	CASSQEYSAGGYTF	TGTGCCAGCAGCCAAGAGTATTCCGCCGGGGGCTACACCTTC
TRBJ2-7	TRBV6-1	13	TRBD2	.	CASSWRETYEQYF	TGTGCCAGCAGTTGGCGGGAGACGTACGAGCAGTACTTC
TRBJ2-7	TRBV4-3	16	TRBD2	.	CASSQDMRGRAAEQYF	TGCGCCAGCAGCCAAGATATGCGAGGGAGGGCCGCCGAGCAGTACTTC
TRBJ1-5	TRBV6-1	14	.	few	CASSYWASNQPQHF	TGTGCCAGCAGCTACTGGGCCAGCAATCAGCCCCAGCATTTT
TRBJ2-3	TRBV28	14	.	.	CASSPGGGTDTQYF	TGTGCCAGCAGCCCCGGTGGGGGCACAGATACGCAGTATTTT
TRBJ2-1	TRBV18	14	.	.	CASSPSPLLNEQFF	TGTGCCAGCTCACCTTCCCCACTCTTGAATGAGCAGTTCTTC
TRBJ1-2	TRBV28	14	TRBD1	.	CASSYGTGSYGYTF	TGTGCCAGCAGTTACGGGACAGGCAGCTATGGCTACACCTTC
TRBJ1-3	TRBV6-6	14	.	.	CASILKGAGNTIYF	TGTGCCAGCATTCTTAAGGGCGCTGGAAACACCATATATTTT
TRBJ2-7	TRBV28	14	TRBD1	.	CASRDGDRAYEQYF	TGTGCCAGCAGGGACGGGGACAGAGCCTACGAGCAGTACTTC
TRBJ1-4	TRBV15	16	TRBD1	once	CATSRDAGTGVEKLFF	TGTGCCACCAGCAGAGACGCTGGGACAGGGGTTGAAAAACTGTTTTTT
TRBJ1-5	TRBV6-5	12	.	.	CASSALNQPQHF	TGTGCCAGCAGTGCCCTCAATCAGCCCCAGCATTTT
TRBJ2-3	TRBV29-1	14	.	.	CSVESRPGTDTQYF	TGCAGCGTTGAATCGCGGCCGGGCACAGATACGCAGTATTTT
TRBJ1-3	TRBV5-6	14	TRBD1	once	CASRSRGGLDTIYF	TGTGCCAGCAGGAGCAGAGGGGGCTTGGACACCATATATTTT
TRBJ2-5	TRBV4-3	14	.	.	CASSQEWQGETQYF	TGCGCCAGCAGCCAAGAGTGGCAGGGGGAGACCCAGTACTTC
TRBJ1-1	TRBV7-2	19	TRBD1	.	CASSPGQGFSRVVNTEAFF	TGTGCCAGCAGCCCAGGACAGGGGTTCAGCCGGGTCGTGAACACTGAAGCTTTCTTT
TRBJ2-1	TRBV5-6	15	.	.	CASTGGVSSPNEQFF	TGTGCCAGCACCGGCGGAGTTTCGTCTCCCAATGAGCAGTTCTTC
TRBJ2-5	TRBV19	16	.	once	CASSIGLGTTQETQYF	TGTGCCAGTAGTATAGGGTTGGGGACAACCCAAGAGACCCAGTACTTC
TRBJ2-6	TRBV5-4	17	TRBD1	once	CASSLRTGGTGANVLTF	TGTGCCAGCAGCTTGCGGACAGGGGGTACTGGGGCCAACGTCCTGACTTTC
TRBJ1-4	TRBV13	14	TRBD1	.	CASSFRDRVEKLFF	TGTGCCAGCAGCTTCCGGGACAGGGTTGAAAAACTGTTTTTT
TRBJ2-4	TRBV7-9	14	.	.	CASSLDGTRNIQYF	TGTGCCAGCAGCTTAGACGGGACGAGAAACATTCAGTACTTC
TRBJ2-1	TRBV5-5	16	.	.	CASSLATSATYNEQFF	TGTGCCAGCAGCTTGGCGACTAGTGCCACCTACAATGAGCAGTTCTTC
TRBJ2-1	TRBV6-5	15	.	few	CASSQDRSSYNEQFF	TGTGCCAGCAGCCAGGACCGTAGCTCCTACAATGAGCAGTTCTTC
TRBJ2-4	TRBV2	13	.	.	CASSERLGAIQYF	TGTGCCAGCAGTGAACGGCTTGGGGCCATTCAGTACTTC
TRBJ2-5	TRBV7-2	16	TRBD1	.	CASSTPPKGQAETQYF	TGTGCCAGCAGCACTCCTCCAAAGGGACAGGCGGAGACCCAGTACTTC
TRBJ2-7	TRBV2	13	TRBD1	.	CASSVGQAYEQYF	TGTGCCAGCAGTGTAGGACAGGCGTACGAGCAGTACTTC
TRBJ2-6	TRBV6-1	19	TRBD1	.	CASSELAQGARSGANVLTF	TGTGCCAGCAGTGAACTGGCACAGGGGGCCAGGTCTGGGGCCAACGTCCTGACTTTC
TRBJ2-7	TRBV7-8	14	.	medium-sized	CASSLWTEDYEQYF	TGTGCCAGCAGCCTATGGACAGAGGACTACGAGCAGTACTTC
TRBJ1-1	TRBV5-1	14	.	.	CASSLDSLNTEAFF	TGCGCCAGCAGTCTTGACAGTCTGAACACTGAAGCTTTCTTT
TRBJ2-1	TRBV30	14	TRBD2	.	CAWRTSGSSNEQFF	TGTGCCTGGAGGACTAGCGGGAGCTCCAATGAGCAGTTCTTC
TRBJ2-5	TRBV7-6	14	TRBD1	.	CASSLTGAGETQYF	TGTGCCAGCAGCCTGACAGGGGCTGGAGAGACCCAGTACTTC
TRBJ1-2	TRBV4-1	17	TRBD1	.	CASSQFKDRGPDYGYTF	TGCGCCAGCAGCCAATTTAAGGACAGGGGACCGGACTATGGCTACACCTTC
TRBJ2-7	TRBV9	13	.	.	CASSVGGFGEQYF	TGTGCCAGCAGCGTAGGGGGGTTCGGCGAGCAGTACTTC
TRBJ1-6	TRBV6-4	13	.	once	CASRAGAHSPLHF	TGTGCCAGCAGAGCAGGGGCTCATTCACCCCTCCACTTT
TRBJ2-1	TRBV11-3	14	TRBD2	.	CASSLGGSYNEQFF	TGTGCCAGCAGCTTGGGAGGGAGCTACAATGAGCAGTTCTTC
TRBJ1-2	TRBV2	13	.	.	CASSLRGGYGYTF	TGTGCCAGCAGTCTGAGGGGGGGCTATGGCTACACCTTC